Shown below are 24 T cell receptor beta chains from a single sample sequenced in a study of tumor-infiltrating lymphocytes in primary liver carcinoma. With around 490 ng total RNA as template and a constant-region primer, TCR beta cDNA was made. Libraries covering TCR beta were generated through three nested multiplex PCR rounds (using a slightly modified ARM-PCR). TRBV1-TRBV30 forward primers and a C-beta reverse primer were used in the first two PCR rounds, which each ran for around 10 cycles. TCRdb fed the multiplex PCR reads into MiXCR, producing one record per CDR3 protein. Seen here are roughly 180,000 distinct CDR3 sequences, over 45% observed once, and the top ten hold approximately 68%. It was unsorted whole blood that yielded blood RNA, and germline DNA was also extracted. Sequencing was performed on peripheral blood. Source of these receptors: a man aged 40-50 years with primary liver carcinoma and hepatitis B virus infection.

This clonotype was seen ten or more times. This rearrangement joins TRBV4-1 to TRBJ1-1; TRBD1 agrees at 7 bases. CDR3 length equals 16 residues. The V gene end was trimmed by 4 bases and the J gene end by 2 bases; junction bases not matched to a gene: 10. Germline V gene lookup returns CDR1 MGHRA and CDR2 YSYEKL. The DNA for the CDR3 is TGCGCCAGCAGCCCCGGACCGGGACAGCTAAACACTGAAGCTTTCTTT. Protein product: CASSPGPGQLNTEAFF.

As for this clonotype: Sequence at one end of the junction differs from germline and may be a read error. The chain combines TRBV12-3 or TRBV12-4 with TRBJ2-1, with D possibly TRBD2 on 5 matching bases. CDR3 length: 15 amino acids. CDR3 DNA sequence: TGTGCCAGAAGTTTAGGACTCCTCCTAGGCAATGAGCAGTTCTTC. This translates into CARSLGLLLGNEQFF.

There are many counts of this clonotype. The V call is TRBV12-3 or TRBV12-4, the J call TRBJ2-7; perhaps TRBD1 as D (6 bases). CDR3 length: 12 amino acids. The germline V and J ends were trimmed by 3 bases and 6 bases, with 9 bases remaining between them. CDR3 in DNA: TGTGCCAGCAGTTTGGGGGCTGTCGAGCAGTACTTC. Translation gives CASSLGAVEQYF.

This clonotype showed up many times. V gene TRBV11-2 combines with J gene TRBJ2-7; 10 positions agree with TRBD2. CDR3 length: 15 residues. Losses at the gene ends were 5 bases for V and 2 bases for J; bases not matched to a gene: 6. Germline V gene lookup returns CDR1 SGHAT and CDR2 FQNNGV. The CDR3 nucleotides are TGTGCCAGCAGCCCCGGAGCGGGAGGGGCCTACGAGCAGTACTTC. Translating gives CASSPGAGGAYEQYF.

The chain joins TRBV4-1 to TRBJ1-6; 10 nucleotides line up with TRBD1. The CDR3 consists of 16 residues. The ends lost 3 bases at V and 7 bases at J; junction bases unmatched: 6. The germline gives CDR1 MGHRA, CDR2 YSYEKL. The CDR3 reads CASSHPGQGENSPLHF. For the CDR3, the DNA is TGCGCCAGCAGCCACCCCGGACAGGGGGAGAATTCACCCCTCCACTTT.

Only a few counts were recorded for this clonotype. The J gene is TRBJ2-1, the V gene TRBV28, with 13 bases aligning to TRBD2. Unmatched junction bases numbered 15, after V lost 4 bases and J lost 9 bases. CDR3 length: 18 amino acids. CDR1 MDHEN and CDR2 SYDVKM come from the germline V gene. The CDR3 sequence is CASSSLPGLAGNIGEQFF. The CDR3 region has the DNA TGTGCCAGCAGTTCTCTCCCGGGACTAGCGGGAAACATTGGTGAGCAGTTCTTC.

This clonotype was observed a few times. The chain is built from TRBV4-1 and TRBJ1-1, with TRBD1 matching over 9 bases. Germline CDR1 MGHRA, CDR2 YSYEKL. V lost 5 bases, J lost 1 base, and 5 bases stayed unmatched. The CDR3 totals 15 residues. CDR3 sequence reads: CASSWGTGWNTEAFF. The CDR3, as DNA: TGCGCCAGCAGCTGGGGGACAGGGTGGAACACTGAAGCTTTCTTT.

This clonotype was observed at least ten times. The gene calls are TRBV11-2 and TRBJ2-3, with D perhaps matching TRBD2 (7 bases). The V gene lost 7 bases and the J gene lost 0 bases, with 17 bases spanning the gap. Per germline, CDR1 SGHAT and CDR2 FQNNGV. This CDR3 is built from 16 residues. Here the CDR3 DNA reads TGTGCCAGCAAATGGGGGGCTAGCGGTAGCACAGATACGCAGTATTTT. This encodes CASKWGASGSTDTQYF.

This clonotype was picked up a small number of times. The chain is built from TRBV4-1 and TRBJ2-4, with D perhaps matching TRBD1 (6 bases). Germline V gene lookup returns CDR1 MGHRA and CDR2 YSYEKL. This CDR3 spans 16 amino acids. With 4 bases removed from V and 7 bases from J, the gap between germline ends came to 20 bases. The CDR3 sequence: CASSLASWGPRNIQYF. The DNA for the CDR3 is TGCGCCAGCAGCCTAGCCTCTTGGGGGCCAAGGAACATTCAGTACTTC.

The V and J genes are TRBV6-6 and TRBJ2-3, with D possibly TRBD2 on 5 matching bases. CDR3 length: 13 residues. V dropped 2 bases and J dropped 5 bases, with 8 bases sitting between them. Germline CDR1 reads MNHNY; CDR2 reads SVGAGI (reference sequence). This chain's CDR3 is CASSYVAGDTQYF. In DNA, the CDR3 is TGTGCCAGCAGTTACGTGGCGGGAGATACGCAGTATTTT.

The rearrangement uses TRBV11-2 and TRBJ2-1, with no clear D. Germline CDR1 SGHAT, CDR2 FQNNGV. Trimming took off 2 bases at V and 10 bases at J, with 9 bases between the two ends. This CDR3 has 12 amino acids. CDR3 coding DNA: TGTGCCAGCAGCTTAACGGGCCTAGAGCAGTTCTTC. Translating it yields CASSLTGLEQFF.

As to this clonotype: At one end the junction does not follow the germline gene, possibly because of a read error. The chain employs TRBV11-2 and TRBJ2-5; 12 positions agree with TRBD2. Germline assignment: CDR1 SGHAT and CDR2 FQNNGV. This CDR3 has 19 amino acids. The CDR3 DNA is TGTGCCAGCACCTTTAGTAGCCTTCTAGCGGGAGGGCGGGGAGGGACCCAATACTTC. This translates into CASTFSSLLAGGRGGTQYF. Full variable domain (missing parts from reference TRBV11-2 and TRBJ2-5): EAGVAQSPRYKIIEKRQSVAFWCNPISGHATLYWYQQILGQGPKLLIQFQNNGVVDDSQLPKDRFSAERLKGVDSTLKIQPAKLEDSAVYLCASTFSSLLAGGRGGTQYFGPGTRLLVL.

This clonotype appeared many times. The gene calls are TRBV29-1 and TRBJ2-5; 9 bases fit TRBD1. The CDR3 runs to 12 residues. Germline V gives CDR1 SQVTM, CDR2 ANQGSEA. V shed 7 bases and J 5 bases; nucleotides not matched to a gene: 5. The CDR3, as DNA: TGCAGCGACAGACAGGGGGAGGAGACCCAGTACTTC. Amino acids: CSDRQGEETQYF.

Regarding this clonotype: A much larger clone differs from this one at a single base, so this may be a read error. The CDR3 bases are TGTGCCAGCAGCCCCATGAGGGTCGACGATGATCAGTTCTTC. Translated, it gives CASSPMRVDDDQFF. The J gene is TRBJ2-1, the V gene TRBV11-1, with TRBD2 as a possible D gene (5 bases). This CDR3 has 14 amino acids. The germline gives CDR1 SGHAT, CDR2 FQDESV (reference sequence).

This clonotype was found a few times. The chain links TRBV29-1 to TRBJ2-7; D unresolved. Germline V gene sequence: CDR1 SQVTM, CDR2 ANQGSEA. V gave up 3 bases and J gave up 3 bases, with 6 bases separating them. The CDR3 runs to 11 residues. The CDR3 DNA sequence: TGCAGCGTTGAGGAAGGCTACGAGCAGTACTTC. Translated: CSVEEGYEQYF.

J is TRBJ2-3 and V is TRBV11-2; D is undetermined. With 5 bases removed from V and 0 bases from J, the gap between germline ends came to 15 bases. This CDR3 spans 16 amino acids. The germline V gene encodes CDR1 SGHAT and CDR2 FQNNGV. CDR3 loop: CASSPRPLLSTDTQYF. The CDR3 coding sequence is TGTGCCAGCAGCCCCCGGCCGCTTCTTAGCACAGATACGCAGTATTTT.

This clonotype appeared once. This could be a read error, since a much larger clone is one nucleotide away. V and J are TRBV6-6 and TRBJ2-2, with no clear D. CDR3 length: 13 residues. Germline CDR1 reads MNHNY; CDR2 reads SVGAGI (reference sequence). The CDR3, as DNA: TGTACCAGCAGTTACACCGGCACCGGGGAGCTGTTTTTT. This gives the protein CTSSYTGTGELFF.

V is TRBV30 and J is TRBJ1-4; D call uncertain. The CDR3 totals 13 residues. Trimming took 0 bases from V and 8 from J, leaving 10 bases between them. Germline values: CDR1 GTSNPN, CDR2 SVGIG (reference sequence). The CDR3 DNA follows: TGTGCCTGGAGTGTGAATTTAGGGGAAAAACTGTTTTTT. This encodes CAWSVNLGEKLFF.

This clonotype was observed a few times. The junction shows a germline mismatch at one end, possibly a read error. The chain uses TRBV30 and TRBJ1-1, with D hard to call. The germline gives CDR1 GTSNPN, CDR2 SVGIG (reference sequence). This CDR3 contains 12 residues. The chain's CDR3 is CAWSSQNSEAFF. The DNA for the CDR3 is TGTGCTTGGAGTAGCCAAAATAGTGAAGCTTTCTTT.

The rearrangement joins TRBV5-5 to TRBJ2-7; 7 nucleotides line up with TRBD2. CDR1 SGHKS and CDR2 YYEKEE come from the germline V gene (reference sequence). CDR3 size: 13 residues. V shed 4 bases and J 6 bases; nucleotides not matched to a gene: 7. The CDR3 is CASSTGRGSEQYF. The CDR3 region has the DNA TGTGCCAGCAGCACCGGGCGGGGGAGCGAGCAGTACTTC.

The chain combines TRBV5-1 with TRBJ1-1; 10 nucleotides line up with TRBD1. Looked up from germline, CDR1 is SGHRS and CDR2 is YFSETQ. V was pared by 4 bases and J by 5 bases, with 11 bases of the junction left unmatched. The CDR3 consists of 16 residues. In DNA, the CDR3 is TGCGCCAGCAGCGAGGGGGCGACAGGGGGCAGGACTGAAGCTTTCTTT. It is translated as CASSEGATGGRTEAFF.

Note on this clonotype: The junction departs from the called germline gene at one end, perhaps through a read error. This chain's CDR3 is CASSLGVTLPYEEYF. The CDR3 DNA is TGTGCCAGCAGCCTCGGCGTGACTCTACCCTACGAGGAGTACTTC. The gene calls are TRBV11-2 and TRBJ2-7; no reliable D call. The CDR3 is made up of 15 amino acids. Germline CDR1 and CDR2: SGHAT and FQNNGV.

The chain joins TRBV13 to TRBJ1-2, with D possibly being TRBD1 (6 bases). This CDR3 is 14 amino acids long. The germline gives CDR1 PRHDT, CDR2 FYEKMQ (reference sequence). V gave up 4 bases and J gave up 4 bases, with 13 bases separating them. The CDR3 loop is CASSWGADSYGYTF. The CDR3 nucleotides read TGTGCCAGCAGCTGGGGGGCAGACAGCTATGGCTACACCTTC.

V usage is TRBV11-2 and J usage is TRBJ2-2; D unclear. The CDR3 totals 16 residues. Trimming took off 5 bases at V and 2 bases at J, with 15 bases between the two ends. Germline V CDR1 and CDR2: SGHAT, FQNNGV. The CDR3 loop reads CASSAPVQTNTGELFF. The CDR3 DNA follows: TGTGCCAGCAGCGCCCCCGTGCAAACAAACACCGGGGAGCTGTTTTTT.